This T cell receptor (beta chain) was recovered during a study of early T cells in non-severe SARS-CoV-2 infection. Study overall: Whole-blood bulk RNA, unsorted, was sequenced, and chains were unpaired.

Points on this clonotype: No antigen is known for it. One base away lies a much larger clone, so this may be a sequencing read error.

Overall study results and limits: Sequences matched to VDJdb favored anti-spike CD8 responses, while private and CD4 specificities were missed.

As part of library construction, unique molecular identifiers were attached to individual cDNA molecules. TCRdb reprocessed the 5' RACE reads via MiXCR and lists one record per CDR3 protein. Here the sample spans about 25,000 distinct CDR3 sequences, 4.5% to 7% being singletons. The sequenced material came from whole blood. The TCR was taken from an adult who was a healthcare worker with PCR-confirmed SARS-CoV-2 infection or an uninfected control (not recorded which).

CDR3 region: CASSLVVLRHREDEKLFF. Written as DNA, the CDR3 is TGTGCCAGCAGCTTAGTCGTCCTAAGGCACAGGGAAGATGAAAAACTGTTTTTT. This chain uses TRBV7-9 with TRBJ1-4, with D perhaps matching TRBD1 (6 bases). The CDR3 spans 18 residues. CDR1 is SEHNR, CDR2 FQNEAQ, per germline (reference sequence). V was clipped by 1 base and J by 6 bases, with 21 bases between them.